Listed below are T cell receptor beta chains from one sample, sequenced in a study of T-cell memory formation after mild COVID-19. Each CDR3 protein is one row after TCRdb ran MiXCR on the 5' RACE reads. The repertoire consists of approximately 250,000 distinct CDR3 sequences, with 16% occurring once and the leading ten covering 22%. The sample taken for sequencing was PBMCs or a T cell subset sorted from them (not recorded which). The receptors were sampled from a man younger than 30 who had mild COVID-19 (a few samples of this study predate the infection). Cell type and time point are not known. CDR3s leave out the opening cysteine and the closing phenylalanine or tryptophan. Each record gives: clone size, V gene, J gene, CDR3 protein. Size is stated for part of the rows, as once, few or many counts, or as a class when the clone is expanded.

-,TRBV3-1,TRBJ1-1,ASSQDPREAF
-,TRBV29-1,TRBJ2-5,SVETEPETQY
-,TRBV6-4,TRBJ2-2,QQYTSGGYTGELF
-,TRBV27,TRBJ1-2,ASSFDRNYGYT
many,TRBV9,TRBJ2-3,ASSVGDTQY
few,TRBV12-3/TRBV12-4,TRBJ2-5,ASAGGGARETQY
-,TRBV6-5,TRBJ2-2,ASSSRTHWNTGELF
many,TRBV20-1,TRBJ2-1,SARKDRPSSYNEQF
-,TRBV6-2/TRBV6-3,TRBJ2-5,ASSYRQALETQY
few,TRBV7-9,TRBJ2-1,ASSYGLAGGPEQF
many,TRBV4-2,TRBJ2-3,ASSQDQGLGADTQY
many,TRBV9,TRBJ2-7,ASSAGTNEQY
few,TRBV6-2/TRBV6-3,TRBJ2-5,ASSYGSAGHFQETQY
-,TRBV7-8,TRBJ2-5,ASFRIWQETQY
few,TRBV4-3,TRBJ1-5,ASSQDLTGTQPQH
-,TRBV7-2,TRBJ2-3,ASSLQGSDTQY
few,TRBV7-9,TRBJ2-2,ASSLGSHTGELF
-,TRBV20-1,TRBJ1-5,SAREVHSNQPQH
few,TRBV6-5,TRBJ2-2,ASSRNLAANTGELF
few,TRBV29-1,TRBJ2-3,SSKEGASTDTQY
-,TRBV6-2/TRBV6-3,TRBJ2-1,ASRITSGGAWQF
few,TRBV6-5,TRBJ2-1,ASSYSIVETEQF
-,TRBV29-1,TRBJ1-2,SVAPGQGAVIYGYT
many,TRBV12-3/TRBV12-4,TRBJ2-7,ASSLPPGTHEQY
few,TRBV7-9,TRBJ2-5,ASSLKRSQETQY
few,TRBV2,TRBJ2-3,ASSEWGTGGTDTQY
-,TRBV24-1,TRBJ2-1,ATSGPGSANEQF
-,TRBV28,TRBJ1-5,ASSRGRRSNQPQH
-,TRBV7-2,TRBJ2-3,ASSPNREDTQY